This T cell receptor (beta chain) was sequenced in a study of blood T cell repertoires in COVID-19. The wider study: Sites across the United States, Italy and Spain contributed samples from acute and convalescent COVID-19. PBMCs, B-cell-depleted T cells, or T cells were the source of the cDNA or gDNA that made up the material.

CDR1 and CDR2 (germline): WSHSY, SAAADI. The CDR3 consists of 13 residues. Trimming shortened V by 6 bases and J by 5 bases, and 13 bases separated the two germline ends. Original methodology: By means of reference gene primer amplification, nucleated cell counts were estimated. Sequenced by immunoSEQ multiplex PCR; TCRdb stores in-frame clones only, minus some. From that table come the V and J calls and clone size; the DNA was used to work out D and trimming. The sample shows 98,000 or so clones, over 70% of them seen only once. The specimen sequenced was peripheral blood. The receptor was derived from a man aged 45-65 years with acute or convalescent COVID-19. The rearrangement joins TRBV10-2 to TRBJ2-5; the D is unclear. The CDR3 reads CASSNQRRETQYF. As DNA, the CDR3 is TGCGCCAGCAGCAATCAGCGAAGGGAGACCCAGTACTTC.